The clone carrying this TCR beta chain was seen ten or more times. Its antigen remains unknown. Amplified regions were TCR beta CDR3 sequences from RNA transcripts. HTBI primers were used for first-round RT-PCR of the TCR CDR3. TCRdb analysed the multiplex PCR reads with MiXCR anew, one entry per CDR3 protein. The table has about 610,000 distinct CDR3 sequences, under 15% seen once. The data are from a study of T cells in Graves' hyperthyroidism and ophthalmopathy. Overall study results and limits: Among clonotypes expanded in thyroid above 0.001, most were also found in blood.

Trimming pared 1 base from V and 3 bases from J, leaving 18 bases between. CDR3 size: 17 residues. Germline assignment: CDR1 LNHDA and CDR2 SQIVND (reference sequence). Disease lasting under 3 months, a NOSPECS grade of at least 4, and a Clinical Activity Score of at least 3 were features of the ophthalmopathy patients. The chain recombines TRBV19 with TRBJ2-5; D is perhaps TRBD2 (6 bases). This clonotype originated in a middle-aged woman with Graves' ophthalmopathy. The sequenced material came from blood. CDR3 amino acids: CASSIAIVGSGEETQYF. The CDR3 region has the DNA TGTGCCAGTAGTATAGCAATCGTGGGTAGCGGTGAAGAGACCCAGTACTTC.